Listed below are T cell receptor beta chains from one sample, sequenced in a study of OX40 agonist ivuxolimab in advanced cancers. Sequencing used immunoSEQ multiplex PCR; TCRdb keeps in-frame clones, though not all of them. The sample shows tens of thousands of clones, 90% of them seen only once. The sequenced sample was CD4+ or CD8+ T cells sorted from blood, obtained in a trial of the OX40 agonist ivuxolimab. Receptors were obtained from an adult with an advanced solid tumor such as melanoma, head and neck, liver or kidney cancer. Each CDR3 is given with its conserved first and last residue. D genes are given only for firm matches. Rows give clone size only sometimes, using once, few, many, or a class for an expanded clone.

d_call: TRBD1; j_call: TRBJ1-4; clone_size: NA; v_call: TRBV27; cdr3_aa: CASTSLGDRVNEKLFF; cdr3_nt: TGTGCCAGCACCTCCCTTGGGGACAGAGTTAATGAAAAACTGTTTTTT
d_call: NA; j_call: TRBJ1-1; clone_size: NA; v_call: TRBV19; cdr3_aa: CASSIDRVQAEAFF; cdr3_nt: TGTGCCAGTAGTATAGACAGGGTGCAGGCTGAAGCTTTCTTT
d_call: TRBD2; j_call: TRBJ2-3; clone_size: NA; v_call: TRBV10-3; cdr3_aa: CAIALAGQGDTQYF; cdr3_nt: TGTGCCATCGCACTAGCGGGGCAGGGAGATACGCAGTATTTT
d_call: NA; j_call: TRBJ2-1; clone_size: NA; v_call: TRBV20-1; cdr3_aa: CSARPGNEQFF; cdr3_nt: TGCAGTGCTAGACCTGGGAATGAGCAGTTCTTC
d_call: NA; j_call: TRBJ2-1; clone_size: NA; v_call: TRBV9; cdr3_aa: CASSVARGGDEQFF; cdr3_nt: TGTGCCAGCAGCGTAGCCAGGGGTGGGGATGAGCAGTTCTTC
d_call: NA; j_call: TRBJ1-5; clone_size: NA; v_call: TRBV30; cdr3_aa: CACTTYSNQPQHF; cdr3_nt: TGTGCCTGTACAACTTATAGCAATCAGCCCCAGCATTTT
d_call: TRBD1; j_call: TRBJ2-1; clone_size: NA; v_call: TRBV27; cdr3_aa: CASSLGTGGVGSYNEQFF; cdr3_nt: TGTGCCAGCAGTTTAGGGACAGGGGGCGTGGGTTCCTACAATGAGCAGTTCTTC
d_call: TRBD2; j_call: TRBJ2-1; clone_size: NA; v_call: TRBV25-1; cdr3_aa: CASSEYDSGSRNEQFF; cdr3_nt: TGTGCCAGCAGTGAATATGATAGCGGGAGTCGGAATGAGCAGTTCTTC
d_call: TRBD2; j_call: TRBJ2-2; clone_size: NA; v_call: TRBV12-5; cdr3_aa: CASGVGTSAPGELFF; cdr3_nt: TGTGCTAGTGGTGTCGGGACTAGCGCACCCGGGGAGCTGTTTTTT
d_call: NA; j_call: TRBJ2-3; clone_size: once; v_call: TRBV28; cdr3_aa: CASSSPGHSTDTQYF; cdr3_nt: TGTGCCAGCAGTTCCCCGGGACATAGCACAGATACGCAGTATTTT
d_call: NA; j_call: TRBJ2-5; clone_size: NA; v_call: TRBV5-1; cdr3_aa: CASSLVANKETQYF; cdr3_nt: TGCGCCAGCAGCTTGGTTGCTAATAAAGAGACCCAGTACTTC
d_call: TRBD1; j_call: TRBJ2-1; clone_size: NA; v_call: TRBV7-2; cdr3_aa: CASSERQGNYNEQFF; cdr3_nt: TGTGCCAGCAGCGAACGACAGGGGAACTACAATGAGCAGTTCTTC
d_call: NA; j_call: TRBJ2-2; clone_size: NA; v_call: TRBV5-1; cdr3_aa: CASSSVGQLTGELFF; cdr3_nt: TGCGCCAGCAGCTCCGTCGGACAACTCACCGGGGAGCTGTTTTTT
d_call: NA; j_call: TRBJ1-2; clone_size: once; v_call: TRBV7-9; cdr3_aa: CASRVGVGGYTF; cdr3_nt: TGTGCCAGCAGAGTGGGGGTAGGTGGCTACACCTTC
d_call: NA; j_call: TRBJ2-3; clone_size: NA; v_call: TRBV6-1; cdr3_aa: CASSEAGRTNTQYF; cdr3_nt: TGTGCCAGCAGTGAAGCAGGGAGGACCAATACGCAGTATTTT
d_call: NA; j_call: TRBJ2-7; clone_size: NA; v_call: TRBV7-9; cdr3_aa: CASSLVKGDEQYF; cdr3_nt: TGTGCCAGCAGCTTAGTTAAGGGGGACGAGCAGTACTTC
d_call: NA; j_call: TRBJ2-5; clone_size: NA; v_call: TRBV19; cdr3_aa: CASSISSSETQYF; cdr3_nt: TGTGCCAGTAGTATCAGCAGCTCGGAGACCCAGTACTTC
d_call: NA; j_call: TRBJ2-7; clone_size: NA; v_call: TRBV6-1; cdr3_aa: CASSRGPGDYEQYF; cdr3_nt: TGTGCCAGCAGCCGGGGACCCGGGGACTACGAGCAGTACTTC
d_call: TRBD1; j_call: TRBJ2-2; clone_size: NA; v_call: TRBV2; cdr3_aa: CASSELRTGGGELFF; cdr3_nt: TGTGCCAGCAGTGAACTTAGGACAGGGGGCGGGGAGCTGTTTTTT
d_call: TRBD1; j_call: TRBJ1-3; clone_size: NA; v_call: TRBV7-9; cdr3_aa: CAGEGQGSGNTIYF; cdr3_nt: TGTGCCGGAGAGGGACAGGGCTCTGGAAACACCATATATTTT
d_call: TRBD2; j_call: TRBJ2-7; clone_size: once; v_call: TRBV7-2; cdr3_aa: CASNWASGSYEQYF; cdr3_nt: TGTGCCAGCAACTGGGCTAGCGGGAGCTACGAGCAGTACTTC
d_call: NA; j_call: TRBJ1-3; clone_size: NA; v_call: TRBV9; cdr3_aa: CASSVVAGALSGNTIYF; cdr3_nt: TGTGCCAGCAGCGTAGTGGCAGGGGCCCTCTCTGGAAACACCATATATTTT